A selection of T cell receptor beta chains follows, all from one sample in a study of T cell responses to AZD1222 COVID-19 vaccine. Some clones are missing from TCRdb's copy, which holds only in-frame ones; the method was immunoSEQ multiplex PCR. The sample holds approximately 100,000 clones, roughly 84% seen once. Sample: peripheral blood, taken on day 0 of AZD1222 vaccination. These receptors all come from an adult in good health. The CDR3 runs from the conserved cysteine through the conserved F or W.

>TRBJ2-2|TRBV11-3|13
CASSLVSTGELFF
>TRBJ2-2|TRBV18|17
CASSPYFSGTGTGELFF
>TRBJ1-2|TRBV30|14
CAWSELVEGDGYTF
>TRBJ2-7|TRBV30|11
CAWSGQTQQYF
>TRBJ2-7|TRBV6-2/TRBV6-3|14
CASSRPTGSYEQYF
>TRBJ1-1|TRBV19|13
CASSIASDGEAFF
>TRBJ2-3|TRBV18|16
CASSTTGGYAPDTQYF
>TRBJ2-3|TRBV24-1|15
CATSDRRGGSDTQYF
>TRBJ2-1|TRBV29-1|15
CSVAGGLAGGNEQFF
>TRBJ1-5|TRBV30|14
CAWKQGQSNQPQHF
>TRBJ2-2|TRBV27|20
CASSLSRPLTATRNTGELFF
>TRBJ1-5|TRBV18|15
CASSPAGQSNQPQHF
>TRBJ2-1|TRBV14|14
CASGGTESHNEQFF
>TRBJ2-1|TRBV21-1|9
CASSKVPFF
>TRBJ2-1|TRBV27|16
CASSSGAGASYNEQFF
>TRBJ2-7|TRBV19|15
CASSTVGQGAYEQYF
>TRBJ2-2|TRBV2|14
CASRGGLAVGELFF
>TRBJ2-5|TRBV4-1|14
CASSPLAGAETQYF
>TRBJ1-5|TRBV7-2|13
CASSWGGVQPQHF
>TRBJ1-2|TRBV28|12
CASGDVLYGYTF
>TRBJ1-3|TRBV5-1|16
CASSLAGVPYGNTIYF
>TRBJ2-7|TRBV28|13
CASNEGSSYEQYF
>TRBJ2-1|TRBV28|18
CASSSTRLAGGNYNEQFF
>TRBJ2-7|TRBV30|13
CAWSGDSSYEQYF
>TRBJ2-5|TRBV7-9|11
CASSSQETQYF
>TRBJ1-2|TRBV2|14
CASSEVAVNYGYTF